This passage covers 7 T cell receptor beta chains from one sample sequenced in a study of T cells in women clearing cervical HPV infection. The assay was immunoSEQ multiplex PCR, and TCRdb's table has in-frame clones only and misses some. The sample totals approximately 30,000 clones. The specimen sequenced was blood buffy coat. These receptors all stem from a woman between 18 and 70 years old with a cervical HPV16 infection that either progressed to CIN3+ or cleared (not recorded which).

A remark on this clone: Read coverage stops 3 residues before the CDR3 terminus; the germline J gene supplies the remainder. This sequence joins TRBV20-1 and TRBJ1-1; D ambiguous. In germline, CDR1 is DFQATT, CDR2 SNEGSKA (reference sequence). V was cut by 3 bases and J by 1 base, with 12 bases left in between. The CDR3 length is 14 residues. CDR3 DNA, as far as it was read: TGCAGTGCTAGCGCGCGGGAGGGGAACACTGAA. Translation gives CSASAREGNTE. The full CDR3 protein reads CSASAREGNTEAFF.

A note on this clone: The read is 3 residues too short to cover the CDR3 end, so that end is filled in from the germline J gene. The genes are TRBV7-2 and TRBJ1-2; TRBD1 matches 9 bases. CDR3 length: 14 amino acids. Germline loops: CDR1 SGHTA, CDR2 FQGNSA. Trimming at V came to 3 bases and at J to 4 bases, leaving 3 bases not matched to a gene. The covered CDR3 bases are TGTGCCAGCAGCTTCGGGGACAGGGTCTATGGC. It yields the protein CASSFGDRVYG. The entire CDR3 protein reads CASSFGDRVYGYTF.

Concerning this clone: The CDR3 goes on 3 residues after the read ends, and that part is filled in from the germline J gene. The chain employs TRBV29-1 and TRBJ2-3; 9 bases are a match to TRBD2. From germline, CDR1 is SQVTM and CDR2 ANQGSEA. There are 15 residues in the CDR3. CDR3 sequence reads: CSVEETRGGQETQYF. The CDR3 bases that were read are TGCAGCGTTGAAGAAACGCGGGGGGGCCAGGAGACG.

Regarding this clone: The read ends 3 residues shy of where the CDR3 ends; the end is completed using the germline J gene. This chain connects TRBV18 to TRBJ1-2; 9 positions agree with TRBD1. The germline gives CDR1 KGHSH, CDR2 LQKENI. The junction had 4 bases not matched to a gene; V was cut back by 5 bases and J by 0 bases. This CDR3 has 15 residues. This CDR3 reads CASSSRDRANYGYTF. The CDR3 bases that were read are TGTGCCAGCTCATCCCGGGACAGGGCTAACTATGGC. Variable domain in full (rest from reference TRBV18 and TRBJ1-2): NAGVMQNPRHLVRRRGQEARLRCSPMKGHSHVYWYRQLPEEGLKFMVYLQKENIIDESGMPKERFSAEFPKEGPSILRIQQVVRGDSAAYFCASSSRDRANYGYTFGSGTRLTVV.

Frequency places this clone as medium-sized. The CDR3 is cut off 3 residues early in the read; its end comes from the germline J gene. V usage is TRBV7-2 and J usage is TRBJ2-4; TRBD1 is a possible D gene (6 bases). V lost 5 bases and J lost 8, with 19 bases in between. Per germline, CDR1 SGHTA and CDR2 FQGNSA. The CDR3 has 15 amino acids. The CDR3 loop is CASSATTGFGDIQYF. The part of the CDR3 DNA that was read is TGTGCCAGCAGCGCTACCACAGGGTTCGGGGACATT.

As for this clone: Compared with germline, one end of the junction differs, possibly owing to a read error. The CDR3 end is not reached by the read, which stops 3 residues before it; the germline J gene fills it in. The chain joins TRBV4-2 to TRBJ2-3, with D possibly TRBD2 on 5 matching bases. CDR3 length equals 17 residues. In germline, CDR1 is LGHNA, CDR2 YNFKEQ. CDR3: CASSQGVGGPSTDTQYF. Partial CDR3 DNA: TGCGCCAGCAGCCAAGGAGTTGGCGGGCCAAGCACAGATACG.

Here the CDR3 reads CASSQDGTSGGDIQYF. CDR3 DNA, as far as it was read: TGTGCCAGCAGCCAAGATGGGACTAGCGGGGGGGACATT. The V gene is TRBV4-2, the J gene TRBJ2-4; TRBD2 aligns across 16 bases. The missing CDR3 end, 3 residues past where the read stops, is filled in from the germline J gene. The CDR3 has 16 residues. The junction had 1 base not matched to a gene; V was cut back by 0 bases and J by 8 bases. CDR1 and CDR2 from the germline V gene are LGHNA and YNFKEQ.